The table lists the clone carrying this TCR beta chain with a count of one. Its antigen is unidentified. Germline V gene lookup returns CDR1 MNHNS and CDR2 SASEGT. The ends were cut back, 6 bases at V and 4 bases at J, with 16 bases in the middle. This CDR3 spans 15 amino acids. The sample comes from a study of cytotoxic CD8 clonotypes in ibrutinib-treated CLL. Study-level results: Public clonotypes proved infrequent, and on treatment they shrank or remained steady.

Data came from immunoSEQ multiplex PCR; TCRdb stores just in-frame clones and leaves some out. This sample has 50,000 or so clones, with roughly three fifths found just once. This TCR was sampled from a human donor with chronic lymphocytic leukemia. Sequenced here: PBMCs, sampled after 24 months of ibrutinib treatment. The chain recombines TRBV6-1 with TRBJ1-3; D not certain. The CDR3 region has the DNA TGTGCCAGCAGCGAAATATCTACGGGCGGAAACACCATATATTTT. It yields the protein CASSEISTGGNTIYF.